This TCR beta chain was obtained from a study of T cells in tuberculosis. This table comes from immunoSEQ multiplex PCR, and its TCRdb copy is limited to in-frame clones, with some not included. The sample yields around 45,000 clones, 94% seen once. This CDR3 has 14 amino acids. CDR1 and CDR2 (germline): GTSNPN, SVGIG (reference sequence). Trimming shortened V by 2 bases and J by 1 base, and 9 bases separated the two germline ends. This chain joins TRBV30 and TRBJ1-5; possible D gene TRBD1, 5 bases. Sample: PBMCs. The receptor's source is a donor between 5 and 29 years old with latent tuberculosis or without tuberculosis infection. Some clones in this sample may be carry-over from other donors' samples. CDR3 DNA: TGTGCCTGGAGTCAGGGAAAAAGCAATCAGCCCCAGCATTTT. Its translation: CAWSQGKSNQPQHF. The entire variable domain, with the rest obtained from reference TRBV30 and TRBJ1-5, is as follows: SQTIHQWPATLVQPVGSPLSLECTVEGTSNPNLYWYRQAAGRGLQLLFYSVGIGQISSEVPQNLSASRPQDRQFILSSKKLLLSDSGFYLCAWSQGKSNQPQHFGDGTRLSIL.